This record looks at one T cell receptor (beta chain) sequence and its context. The entry originates in a study of blood T cell repertoires in COVID-19. The overall study: From T cells, B-cell-depleted T cells, or PBMCs came the material, which was cDNA or gDNA.

Original methodology: Scientists estimated how many nucleated cells there were by amplifying reference gene primers. TCRdb's copy holds only in-frame clones and misses some; the assay was immunoSEQ multiplex PCR. V and J calls and clone size come straight from that table; D and trimming were deduced from the DNA. The repertoire holds under 45,000 clones, 85% to 90% seen once, with 44% in the top ten. The germline CDR1 and CDR2 sequences are LGHDT and YNNKEL (reference sequence). The V end was cut by 1 base, the J end by 6 bases, with 18 bases between. This CDR3 region has 17 residues. This receptor was taken from a man between 60 and 70 years old with active or convalescent COVID-19. Sequenced: peripheral blood. The chain recombines TRBV3-1 (or the pseudogene TRBV3-2) with TRBJ2-2; D perhaps matches TRBD2 (6 bases). The chain's CDR3 is CASSQGPRGVEAGELFF. DNA of the CDR3: TGTGCCAGCAGCCAAGGTCCGCGGGGTGTTGAGGCCGGGGAGCTGTTTTTT.